This TCR beta chain was sequenced for a study of read filtering for tumor transcriptome and immune sequencing. The trim removed 6 bases at V and 10 bases at J, leaving 19 bases unmatched. Germline-derived CDR1 and CDR2 are MNHEY and SVGEGT. This CDR3 spans 17 amino acids. This clonotype was recorded a few times. A much larger clone lies a single base off, so this may be a read error. Molecular barcoded adaptors covering alpha/delta and beta/gamma chains were used on roughly 370 ng RNA. TCRdb reprocessed the reads via MiXCR and lists one record per CDR3 protein. Of 100,000 to 150,000 distinct CDR3 sequences detected, roughly an eighth appear once; the ten largest clones hold 7.5% to 10%.

Material: a population of CD138-negative cells sorted from bone marrow. V gene TRBV6-2 or TRBV6-3 combines with J gene TRBJ2-1; 9 nucleotides line up with TRBD1. This receptor was taken from a donor aged 40 or over with multiple myeloma. CDR3 DNA: TGTGCCAGCAGCAGTCCCGGGACAGGGAAGGGAGTTAAGGAGCAGTTCTTC. Amino acid sequence: CASSSPGTGKGVKEQFF.